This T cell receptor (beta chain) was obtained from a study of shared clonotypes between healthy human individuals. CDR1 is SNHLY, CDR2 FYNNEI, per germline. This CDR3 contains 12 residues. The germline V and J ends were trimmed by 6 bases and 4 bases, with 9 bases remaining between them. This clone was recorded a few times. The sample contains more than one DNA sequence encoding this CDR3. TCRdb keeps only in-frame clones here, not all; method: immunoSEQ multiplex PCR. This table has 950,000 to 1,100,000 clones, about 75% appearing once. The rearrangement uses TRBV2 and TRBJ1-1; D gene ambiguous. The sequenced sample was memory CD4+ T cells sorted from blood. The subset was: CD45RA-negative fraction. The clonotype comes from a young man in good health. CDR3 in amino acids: CASRGQGTEAFF. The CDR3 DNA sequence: TGTGCCAGCAGAGGCCAAGGCACTGAAGCTTTCTTT.